This T cell receptor (beta chain) was identified during a study of blood T cell repertoires in COVID-19. J gave up 7 bases and V 5 bases, and 5 bases lay outside the gene matches. Germline CDR1 is SEHNR and CDR2 is FQNEAQ (reference sequence). CDR3 length equals 14 residues. Sequencing was performed with immunoSEQ multiplex PCR; in TCRdb, only in-frame clones are kept and a portion is missing. Seen here are 150,000 to 200,000 clones, over 80% observed once, and the top ten hold 3.2%. Enrollees, about 18 to 90 years old, lived in 24 US areas. The material sequenced was PBMCs or T cells enriched from blood (not recorded which). This sequence originates from a woman in her twenties or thirties who had been exposed to COVID-19. This chain joins TRBV7-9 and TRBJ1-6; TRBD1 agrees at 7 bases. The CDR3 DNA sequence: TGTGCCAGCAGCCCCGGGACAGCGAATTCACCCCTCCACTTT. The encoded protein is CASSPGTANSPLHF. The full variable domain, rest sourced from reference TRBV7-9 and TRBJ1-6, is DTGVSQNPRHKITKRGQNVTFRCDPISEHNRLYWYRQTLGQGPEFLTYFQNEAQLEKSRLLSDRFSAERPKGSFSTLEIQRTEQGDSAMYLCASSPGTANSPLHFGNGTRLTVT.